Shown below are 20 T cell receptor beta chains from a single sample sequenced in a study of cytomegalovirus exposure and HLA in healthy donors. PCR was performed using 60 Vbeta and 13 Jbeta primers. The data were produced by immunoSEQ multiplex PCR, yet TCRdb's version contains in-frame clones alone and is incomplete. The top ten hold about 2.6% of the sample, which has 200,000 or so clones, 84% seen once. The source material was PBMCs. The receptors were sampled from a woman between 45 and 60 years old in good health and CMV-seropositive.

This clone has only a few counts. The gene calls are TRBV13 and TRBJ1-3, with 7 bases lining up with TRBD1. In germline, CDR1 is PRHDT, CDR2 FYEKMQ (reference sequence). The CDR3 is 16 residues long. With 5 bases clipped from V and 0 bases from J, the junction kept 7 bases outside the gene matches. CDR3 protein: CASSVTGAASGNTIYF. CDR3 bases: TGTGCCAGCAGCGTTACAGGGGCAGCCTCTGGAAACACCATATATTTT.

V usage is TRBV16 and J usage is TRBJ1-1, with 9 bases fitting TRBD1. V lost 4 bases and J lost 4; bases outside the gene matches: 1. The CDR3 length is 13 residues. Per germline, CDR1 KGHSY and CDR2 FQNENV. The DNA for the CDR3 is TGTGCCAGCAGCCCGACAGGGGGCACTGAAGCTTTCTTT. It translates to CASSPTGGTEAFF.

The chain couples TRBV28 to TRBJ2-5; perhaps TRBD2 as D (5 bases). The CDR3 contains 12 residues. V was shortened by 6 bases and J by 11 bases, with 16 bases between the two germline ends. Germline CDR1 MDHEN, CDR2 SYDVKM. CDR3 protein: CASSPGIGEQYF. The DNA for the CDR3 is TGTGCCAGCAGCCCGGGAATTGGAGAGCAGTACTTC.

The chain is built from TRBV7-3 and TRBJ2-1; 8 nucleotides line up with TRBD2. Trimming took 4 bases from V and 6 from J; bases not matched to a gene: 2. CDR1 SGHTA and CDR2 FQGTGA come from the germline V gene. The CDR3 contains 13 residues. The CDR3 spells CASSYGGANEQFF. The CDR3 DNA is TGTGCCAGCAGCTACGGGGGGGCCAATGAGCAGTTCTTC.

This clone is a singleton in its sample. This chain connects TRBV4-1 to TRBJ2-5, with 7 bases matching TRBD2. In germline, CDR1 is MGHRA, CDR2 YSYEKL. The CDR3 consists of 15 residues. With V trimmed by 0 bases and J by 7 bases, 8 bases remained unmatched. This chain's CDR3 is CASSQDHTGLGTQYF. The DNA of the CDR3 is TGCGCCAGCAGCCAAGATCATACCGGACTAGGGACCCAGTACTTC.

CDR3 in DNA: TGTGCCAGCAGTTACCCCGGGAGAGAGACCCAGTACTTC. Encoded protein: CASSYPGRETQYF. V gene TRBV6-5 combines with J gene TRBJ2-5; TRBD2 might be the D (6 bases). V lost 2 bases and J lost 4, with 8 bases in between. The CDR3 contains 13 residues. Germline values: CDR1 MNHEY, CDR2 SVGAGI.

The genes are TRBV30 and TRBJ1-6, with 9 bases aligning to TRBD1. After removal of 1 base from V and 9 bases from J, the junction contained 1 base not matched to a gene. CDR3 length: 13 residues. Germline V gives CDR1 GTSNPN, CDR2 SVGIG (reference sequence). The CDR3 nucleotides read TGTGCCTGGAGTGCGGACAGGGGTTCACCCCTCCACTTT. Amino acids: CAWSADRGSPLHF.

CDR3 amino acids: CASSIGGTRPYGYTF. CDR3 coding DNA: TGTGCCAGTAGTATCGGGGGAACCCGGCCCTATGGCTACACCTTC. The chain joins TRBV19 to TRBJ1-2; the D gene is possibly TRBD1 (5 bases). This CDR3 region has 15 residues. Germline V CDR1 and CDR2: LNHDA, SQIVND (reference sequence). V was shortened by 3 bases and J by 4 bases, with 15 bases between the two germline ends.

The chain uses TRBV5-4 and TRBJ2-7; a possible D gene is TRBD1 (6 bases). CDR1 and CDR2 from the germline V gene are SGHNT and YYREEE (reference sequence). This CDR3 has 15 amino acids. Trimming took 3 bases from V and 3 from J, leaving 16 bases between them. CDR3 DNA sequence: TGTGCCAGCAGCTCTCGACAGGCTCCGGTCTACGAGCAGTACTTC. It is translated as CASSSRQAPVYEQYF.

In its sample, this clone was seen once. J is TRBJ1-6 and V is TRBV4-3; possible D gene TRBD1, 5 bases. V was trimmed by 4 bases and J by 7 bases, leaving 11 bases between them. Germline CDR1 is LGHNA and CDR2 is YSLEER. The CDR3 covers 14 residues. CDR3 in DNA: TGCGCCAGCAGCCTGGGGCAGAGAAATTCACCCCTCCACTTT. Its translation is CASSLGQRNSPLHF.

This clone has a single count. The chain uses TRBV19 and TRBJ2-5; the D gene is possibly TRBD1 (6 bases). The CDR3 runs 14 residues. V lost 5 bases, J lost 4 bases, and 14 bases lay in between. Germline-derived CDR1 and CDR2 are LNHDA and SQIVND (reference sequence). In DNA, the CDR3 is TGTGCCAGTAGTGTAACAGGGCTCCGAGAGACCCAGTACTTC. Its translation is CASSVTGLRETQYF.

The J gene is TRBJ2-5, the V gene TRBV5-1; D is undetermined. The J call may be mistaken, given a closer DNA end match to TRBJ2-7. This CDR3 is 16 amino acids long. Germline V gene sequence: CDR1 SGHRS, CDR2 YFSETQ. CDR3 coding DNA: TGCGCCAGCAGCCCCCTAAGTATCCATCACTCCTACGAGCAGTACTTC. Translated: CASSPLSIHHSYEQYF.

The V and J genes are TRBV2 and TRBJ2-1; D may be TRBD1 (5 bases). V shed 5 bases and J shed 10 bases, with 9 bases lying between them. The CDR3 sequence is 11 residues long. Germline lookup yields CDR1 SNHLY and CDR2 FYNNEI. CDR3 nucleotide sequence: TGTGCCAGCAGTATGACAGACGAGCAGTTCTTC. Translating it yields CASSMTDEQFF.

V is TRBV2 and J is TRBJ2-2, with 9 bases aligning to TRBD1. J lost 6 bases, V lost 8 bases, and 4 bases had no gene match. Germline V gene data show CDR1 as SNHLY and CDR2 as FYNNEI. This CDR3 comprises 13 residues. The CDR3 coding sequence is TGTGCCAGCGGGGGACAGGGTCCCGGGGAGCTGTTTTTT. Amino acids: CASGGQGPGELFF.

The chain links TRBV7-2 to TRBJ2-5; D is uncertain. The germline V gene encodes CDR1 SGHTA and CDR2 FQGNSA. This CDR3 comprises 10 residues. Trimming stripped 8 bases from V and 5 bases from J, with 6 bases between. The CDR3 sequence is CASSGETQYF. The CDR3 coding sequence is TGTGCCAGCTCCGGGGAGACCCAGTACTTC.

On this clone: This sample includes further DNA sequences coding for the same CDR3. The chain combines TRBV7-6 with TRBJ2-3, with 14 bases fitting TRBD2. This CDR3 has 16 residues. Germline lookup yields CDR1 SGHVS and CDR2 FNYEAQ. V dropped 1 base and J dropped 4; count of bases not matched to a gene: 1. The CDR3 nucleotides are TGTGCCAGCAGCTTAGGGACTAGCGGGGGGCCAGATACGCAGTATTTT. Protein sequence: CASSLGTSGGPDTQYF.

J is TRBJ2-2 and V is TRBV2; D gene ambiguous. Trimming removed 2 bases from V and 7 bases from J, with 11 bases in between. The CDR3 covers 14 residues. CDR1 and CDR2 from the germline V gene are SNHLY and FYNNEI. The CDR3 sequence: CASSEFLFSGELFF. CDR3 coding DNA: TGTGCCAGCAGTGAATTCCTGTTTAGCGGGGAGCTGTTTTTT.

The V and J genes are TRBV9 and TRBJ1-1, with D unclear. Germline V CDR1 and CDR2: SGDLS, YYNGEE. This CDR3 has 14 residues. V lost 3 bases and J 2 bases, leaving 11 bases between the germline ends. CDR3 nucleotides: TGTGCCAGCAGCGCTTACACGATAAACACTGAAGCTTTCTTT. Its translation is CASSAYTINTEAFF.

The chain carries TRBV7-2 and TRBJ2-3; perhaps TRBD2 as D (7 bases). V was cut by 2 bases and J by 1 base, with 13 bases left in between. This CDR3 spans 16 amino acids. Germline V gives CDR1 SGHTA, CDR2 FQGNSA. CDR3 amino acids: CASSLLGGGGTDTQYF. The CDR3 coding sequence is TGTGCCAGCAGCTTATTAGGCGGGGGCGGCACAGATACGCAGTATTTT.

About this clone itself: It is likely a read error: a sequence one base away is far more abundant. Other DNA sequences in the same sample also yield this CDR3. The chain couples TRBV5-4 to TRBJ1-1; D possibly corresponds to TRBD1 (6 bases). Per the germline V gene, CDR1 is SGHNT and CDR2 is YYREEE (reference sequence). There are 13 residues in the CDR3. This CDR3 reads CASTDGTQFEAFF. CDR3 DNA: TGTGCCAGCACCGATGGGACACAATTTGAAGCTTTTTTT.